This TCR beta chain was captured in a study of control samples from healthy donors and cancer patients. Per the germline V gene, CDR1 is LGHDT and CDR2 is YNNKEL (reference sequence). V gave up 2 bases and J gave up 5 bases; unmatched junction bases: 10. This CDR3 is 16 amino acids long. Clones were read by immunoSEQ multiplex PCR, and TCRdb kept only the in-frame ones, dropping some. Of about 65,000 clones detected, over 75% appear once; the ten largest clones hold about 1.2%. This TCR came from a woman aged 50 to 60 with colorectal cancer. Sequenced: PBMCs. This sequence joins TRBV3-1 (or the pseudogene TRBV3-2) and TRBJ2-5; 8 nucleotides line up with TRBD2. The CDR3 reads CASSQQTSGGGETQYF. In DNA form, the CDR3 reads TGTGCCAGCAGCCAACAAACTAGCGGAGGGGGGGAGACCCAGTACTTC.